These 30 T cell receptor beta chains came from one sample sequenced in a study of cytomegalovirus exposure and HLA in healthy donors. Researchers ran the PCR with 60 Vbeta and 13 Jbeta primers. Generated by immunoSEQ multiplex PCR, the TCRdb table keeps only in-frame clones and is missing some. The sample lists roughly 93,000 clones, 80% occurring once. The material sequenced was PBMCs. All receptors come from a man aged 30 to 39 in good health and CMV-seronegative.

The chain combines TRBV6-5 with TRBJ1-2, with a possible D match to TRBD1 (6 bases). Germline V gives CDR1 MNHEY, CDR2 SVGAGI. V lost 9 bases, J lost 4 bases, and 15 bases lay in between. The CDR3 is 13 residues long. The chain's CDR3 is CARYREGGYGYTF. DNA for the CDR3: TGTGCCAGGTACAGGGAGGGAGGCTATGGCTACACCTTC.

V usage is TRBV19 and J usage is TRBJ1-5; the D is unclear. Per germline, CDR1 LNHDA and CDR2 SQIVND (reference sequence). Trimming removed 7 bases from V and 0 bases from J, with 10 bases in between. The CDR3 consists of 14 residues. CDR3 residues: CASNGPYSNQPQHF. As DNA, the CDR3 is TGTGCCAGTAACGGTCCGTATAGCAATCAGCCCCAGCATTTT.

The V gene is TRBV7-8, the J gene TRBJ2-7; TRBD1 matches 9 bases. This CDR3 is 15 amino acids long. Germline trimming cut 5 bases from V and 6 bases from J; bases unmatched to any gene: 11. CDR1 and CDR2 from the germline V gene are SGHVS and FQNEAQ. The DNA of the CDR3 is TGTGCCAGCAGCCCCAGGGACAGGGAACTTTCCGAGCAGTACTTC. It encodes CASSPRDRELSEQYF.

This clone showed up just once. The V and J genes are TRBV7-2 and TRBJ2-2, with 9 bases identical to TRBD1. The CDR3 is 15 amino acids. Germline lookup yields CDR1 SGHTA and CDR2 FQGNSA. V gave up 5 bases and J gave up 5 bases; unmatched junction bases: 6. CDR3 nucleotides: TGTGCCAGCAGCCTATCACAGGGGGCGACCGGGGAGCTGTTTTTT. As protein: CASSLSQGATGELFF.

This clone was recorded a few times. This chain joins TRBV6-5 and TRBJ1-1; 8 positions match TRBD1. This CDR3 comprises 15 residues. Trimming at V came to 6 bases and at J to 2 bases, leaving 8 bases not matched to a gene. The germline CDR1 and CDR2 sequences are MNHEY and SVGAGI. The CDR3 protein is CASSRTGLFNTEAFF. CDR3 sequence (DNA): TGTGCCAGCAGCCGGACAGGGCTATTCAACACTGAAGCTTTCTTT.

The V gene is TRBV4-2, the J gene TRBJ1-1; perhaps TRBD1 as D (5 bases). V lost 1 base to trimming and J lost 7 bases, with 13 bases between them. Looked up from germline, CDR1 is LGHNA and CDR2 is YNFKEQ. The CDR3 consists of 14 residues. The CDR3 nucleotides read TGTGCCAGCAGCCAAGGGGGGGAGGCGAATGAAGCTTTCTTT. Amino acids: CASSQGGEANEAFF.

This chain connects TRBV25-1 to TRBJ2-7; weak D call: TRBD2 (6 bases). The CDR3 contains 15 residues. V lost 3 bases and J 2 bases, leaving 14 bases between the germline ends. CDR1 and CDR2 (germline): MGHDK, SYGVNS. As DNA, the CDR3 is TGTGCCAGCAGTGACCGTCCGGAGGGGACCTACGAGCAGTACTTC. It codes for CASSDRPEGTYEQYF.

V and J are TRBV11-2 and TRBJ2-1, with TRBD2 matching 14 bases. The V gene end was trimmed by 4 bases and the J gene end by 8 bases; junction bases not matched to a gene: 10. Germline CDR1 and CDR2: SGHAT and FQNNGV. This CDR3 has 17 amino acids. The CDR3 coding sequence is TGTGCCAGCAGCTCACGACTAGCGGGAGGGCCTTCCCATGAGCAGTTCTTC. This sequence encodes CASSSRLAGGPSHEQFF.

The chain has TRBV21-1 and TRBJ1-4. TRBV21-1 counts as a pseudogene. This CDR3 is built from 15 residues. CDR3 nucleotide sequence: TGTGCCAGCAGCTGCTGGGGAGGGTTAGATGAAAAACTGTTTTTT. Translating gives CASSCWGGLDEKLFF.

The chain uses TRBV18 and TRBJ2-1; 8 bases match TRBD1. Germline V gives CDR1 KGHSH, CDR2 LQKENI. The J segment lost 7 bases and the V segment lost 3 bases, leaving 11 bases of the junction unmatched. CDR3 length: 16 amino acids. The chain's CDR3 is CASSPSRTGLGNEQFF. In DNA, the CDR3 is TGTGCCAGCTCACCGTCCCGGACAGGGCTAGGAAATGAGCAGTTCTTC.

The chain links TRBV27 to TRBJ1-2; 7 bases align to TRBD1. CDR1 is MNHEY, CDR2 SMNVEV, per germline (reference sequence). The ends lost 7 bases at V and 5 bases at J; junction bases unmatched: 16. The CDR3 consists of 16 residues. Written as DNA, the CDR3 is TGTGCCAGCATCCCCGCGGGGGGGCAGGGGGAATATGGCTACACCTTC. The encoded protein is CASIPAGGQGEYGYTF.

The chain recombines TRBV29-1 with TRBJ1-1, with unresolved D. The CDR3 sequence is 10 residues long. V lost 7 bases and J lost 8, with 11 bases in between. CDR1 is SQVTM and CDR2 is ANQGSEA in the germline V gene. For the CDR3, the DNA is TGCAGCGGAAGAGGGAGGGAAGCTTTCTTT. Translating it yields CSGRGREAFF.

The chain couples TRBV5-1 to TRBJ2-7, with D hard to call. CDR1 and CDR2 from the germline V gene are SGHRS and YFSETQ. Trimming removed 4 bases at V and 6 bases at J, with 14 bases between. The CDR3 consists of 13 residues. The CDR3 is CASSVTSLSEQYF. The CDR3 bases are TGCGCCAGCAGCGTCACCTCGCTATCCGAGCAGTACTTC. Complete variable domain (other parts from reference TRBV5-1 and TRBJ2-7): KAGVTQTPRYLIKTRGQQVTLSCSPISGHRSVSWYQQTPGQGLQFLFEYFSETQRNKGNFPGRFSGRQFSNSRSEMNVSTLELGDSALYLCASSVTSLSEQYFGPGTRLTVT.

This clone was counted once. V usage is TRBV6-1 and J usage is TRBJ2-7; D call uncertain. Germline-derived CDR1 and CDR2 are MNHNS and SASEGT. The CDR3 runs 13 residues. V lost 7 bases and J lost 2, with 12 bases in between. The CDR3 protein is CASTKGLAYEQYF. DNA for the CDR3: TGTGCCAGCACCAAAGGCCTAGCCTACGAGCAGTACTTC.

The gene calls are TRBV9 and TRBJ1-6; 7 bases align to TRBD1. V gave up 4 bases and J gave up 5 bases; unmatched junction bases: 9. There are 16 residues in the CDR3. The germline CDR1 and CDR2 sequences are SGDLS and YYNGEE. As DNA, the CDR3 is TGTGCCAGCAGCCCTACAGGGGTCGGGAATAATTCACCCCTCCACTTT. The encoded protein is CASSPTGVGNNSPLHF.

The chain couples TRBV16 to TRBJ2-3, with 12 bases lining up with TRBD1. V was clipped by 6 bases and J by 4 bases; unmatched bases: 11. This CDR3 is 17 amino acids long. The V gene's germline CDR1 is KGHSY and CDR2 FQNENV. The CDR3: CASSRKKGQGAPDTQYF. For the CDR3, the DNA is TGTGCCAGCAGTCGAAAGAAGGGACAGGGGGCGCCAGATACGCAGTATTTT.

The chain recombines TRBV28 with TRBJ2-7; D perhaps matches TRBD1 (5 bases). CDR3 length: 15 amino acids. Germline V gene lookup returns CDR1 MDHEN and CDR2 SYDVKM. Trimming shortened V by 2 bases and J by 2 bases, and 13 bases separated the two germline ends. The CDR3 DNA is TGTGCCAGCAGTTTAAACCGCAGGGATCCCTACGAGCAGTACTTC. Protein: CASSLNRRDPYEQYF.

The rearrangement uses TRBV19 and TRBJ1-5; possible D gene TRBD1, 5 bases. This CDR3 region has 15 residues. V lost 2 bases, J lost 7 bases, and 15 bases lay in between. From germline, CDR1 is LNHDA and CDR2 SQIVND (reference sequence). CDR3 amino acids: CASSIRAAQGQPQHF. The DNA of the CDR3 is TGTGCCAGTAGTATACGGGCAGCCCAGGGCCAGCCCCAGCATTTT.

The CDR3 nucleotides are TGTGCCAGCAGCTTGGTGGGGACAGGGACGAGCCGGGCTTTCTTT. Translating it yields CASSLVGTGTSRAFF. V and J are TRBV5-6 and TRBJ1-1; 9 bases align to TRBD1. The ends lost 0 bases at V and 11 bases at J; junction bases unmatched: 11. Germline values: CDR1 SGHDT, CDR2 YYEEEE. The CDR3 has 15 amino acids.

J is TRBJ1-2 and V is TRBV5-6; 8 bases agree with TRBD1. The CDR3 is 14 residues long. The V gene's germline CDR1 is SGHDT and CDR2 YYEEEE. The J segment lost 2 bases and the V segment lost 2 bases, leaving 2 bases of the junction unmatched. The CDR3 nucleotides are TGTGCCAGCAGCTTAAGGACAGGGAACTATGGCTACACCTTC. It specifies CASSLRTGNYGYTF.

Here the CDR3 reads CASSWSSYNSPLHF. The CDR3 bases are TGTGCCAGCAGCTGGAGCTCCTATAATTCACCCCTCCACTTT. The V call is TRBV5-6, the J call TRBJ1-6, with D unclear. V was shortened by 3 bases and J by 0 bases, with 4 bases between the two germline ends. The CDR3 loop spans 14 amino acids. CDR1 and CDR2 from the germline V gene are SGHDT and YYEEEE.

This clone was recorded only once. This chain links TRBV27 with TRBJ1-6; 10 nucleotides align to TRBD1. Germline V lookup: CDR1 MNHEY, CDR2 SMNVEV (reference sequence). Trimming cost V 4 bases and J 9 bases; bases outside gene matches: 6. The CDR3 contains 15 residues. The CDR3 DNA sequence: TGTGCCAGCAGTTCGATGACAGGGGGCGGTTCACCCCTCCACTTT. It specifies CASSSMTGGGSPLHF.

This rearrangement joins TRBV7-2 to TRBJ1-1; 8 bases map to TRBD1. This CDR3 is built from 16 residues. Germline V gene data show CDR1 as SGHTA and CDR2 as FQGNSA. The junction had 13 bases not matched to a gene; V was cut back by 2 bases and J by 8 bases. The CDR3 here is CASSLSGQASQGEAFF. The CDR3 DNA is TGTGCCAGCAGCTTATCGGGACAGGCCTCCCAAGGAGAAGCTTTCTTT.

This chain uses TRBV4-3 with TRBJ1-3; TRBD1 matches at 9 bases. The CDR3 runs 17 residues. CDR1 is LGHNA and CDR2 is YSLEER in the germline V gene. Trimming at V came to 2 bases and at J to 2 bases, leaving 7 bases not matched to a gene. This CDR3 reads CASSQNWGQGAGNTIYF. The CDR3 bases are TGCGCCAGCAGCCAAAATTGGGGACAGGGTGCTGGAAACACCATATATTTT.

Remarks on this clone: The sample has other DNA sequences that encode this CDR3 too. This rearrangement joins TRBV5-1 to TRBJ1-5; 8 bases map to TRBD1. With 0 bases clipped from V and 1 base from J, the junction kept 0 bases outside the gene matches. The CDR3 runs to 15 residues. Germline values: CDR1 SGHRS, CDR2 YFSETQ. The CDR3 loop reads CASSLDRGSNQPQHF. Here the CDR3 DNA reads TGCGCCAGCAGCTTGGACAGGGGGAGCAATCAGCCCCAGCATTTT.

The V gene is TRBV11-1, the J gene TRBJ2-2, with 7 bases aligning to TRBD2. The CDR3 totals 15 residues. Germline V CDR1 and CDR2: SGHAT, FQDESV (reference sequence). The junction had 7 bases not matched to a gene; V was cut back by 4 bases and J by 5 bases. CDR3 in DNA: TGTGCCAGCAGCTATGGCCCAGCGGGGACCGGGGAGCTGTTTTTT. This codes for CASSYGPAGTGELFF.

This clone showed up just a few times. This chain joins TRBV6-4 and TRBJ2-2; tentative D call: TRBD2 (6 bases). This CDR3 is 15 amino acids long. Trimming stripped 3 bases from V and 3 bases from J, with 11 bases between. Germline CDR1 and CDR2: MRHNA and SNTAGT. The DNA for the CDR3 is TGTGCCAGCAGTGAAGGAGGGGCGGACACCGGGGAGCTGTTTTTT. Its protein is CASSEGGADTGELFF.

This clone has more than one count but fewer than ten. V usage is TRBV28 and J usage is TRBJ2-7, with TRBD1 as a possible D gene (7 bases). The CDR3 is 15 amino acids. V was trimmed by 4 bases and J by 2 bases, leaving 15 bases between them. The germline V gene has CDR1 MDHEN and CDR2 SYDVKM. For the CDR3, the DNA is TGTGCCAGCAGTTCCCAACAGGGGAGGACCTACGAGCAGTACTTC. It encodes CASSSQQGRTYEQYF.

V and J are TRBV5-1 and TRBJ1-2, with TRBD1 identical over 7 bases. The germline V gene encodes CDR1 SGHRS and CDR2 YFSETQ. This CDR3 is built from 15 residues. The trim removed 4 bases at V and 8 bases at J, leaving 14 bases unmatched. The CDR3: CASSDPRQGGQGYTF. The CDR3 DNA follows: TGCGCCAGCAGCGACCCCAGACAGGGAGGTCAGGGCTACACCTTC.

V usage is TRBV2 and J usage is TRBJ2-7, with 10 bases fitting TRBD1. The length of the CDR3 is 14 residues. V was pared by 6 bases and J by 0 bases, with 2 bases of the junction left unmatched. From germline, CDR1 is SNHLY and CDR2 FYNNEI. The CDR3 DNA sequence: TGTGCCAGCAGGGACAGGGGGGTCTCCTACGAGCAGTACTTC. Its translation: CASRDRGVSYEQYF.